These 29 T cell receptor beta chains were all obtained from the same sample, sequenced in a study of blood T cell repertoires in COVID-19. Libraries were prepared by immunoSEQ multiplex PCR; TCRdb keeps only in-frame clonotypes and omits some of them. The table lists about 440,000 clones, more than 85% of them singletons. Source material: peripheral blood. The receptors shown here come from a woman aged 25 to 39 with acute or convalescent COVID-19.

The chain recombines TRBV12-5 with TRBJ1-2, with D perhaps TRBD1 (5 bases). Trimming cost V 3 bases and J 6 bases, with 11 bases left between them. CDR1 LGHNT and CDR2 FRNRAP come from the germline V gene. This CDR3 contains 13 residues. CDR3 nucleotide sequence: TGTGCTAGTGGTTTTGGGGCCGGCAATGGCTACACCTTC. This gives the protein CASGFGAGNGYTF.

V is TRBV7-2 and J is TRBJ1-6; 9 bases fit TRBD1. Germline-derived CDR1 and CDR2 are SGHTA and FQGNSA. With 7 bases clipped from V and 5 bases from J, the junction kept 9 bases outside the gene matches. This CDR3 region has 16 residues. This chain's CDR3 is CASTYLQGADNSPLHF. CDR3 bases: TGTGCCAGCACGTACTTACAGGGGGCGGATAATTCACCCCTCCACTTT.

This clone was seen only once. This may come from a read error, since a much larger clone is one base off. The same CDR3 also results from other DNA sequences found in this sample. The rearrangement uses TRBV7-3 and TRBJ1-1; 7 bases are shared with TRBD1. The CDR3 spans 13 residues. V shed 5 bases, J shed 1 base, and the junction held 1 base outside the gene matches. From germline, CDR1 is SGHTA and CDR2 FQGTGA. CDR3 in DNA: TGTGCCAGCAGCCGACAGGGGAACACTGAAGCTTTCTTT. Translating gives CASSRQGNTEAFF. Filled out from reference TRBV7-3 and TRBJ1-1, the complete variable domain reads GAGVSQTPSNKVTEKGKYVELRCDPISGHTALYWYRQSLGQGPEFLIYFQGTGAADDSGLPNDRFFAVRPEGSVSTLKIQRTERGDSAVYLCASSRQGNTEAFFGQGTRLTVV.

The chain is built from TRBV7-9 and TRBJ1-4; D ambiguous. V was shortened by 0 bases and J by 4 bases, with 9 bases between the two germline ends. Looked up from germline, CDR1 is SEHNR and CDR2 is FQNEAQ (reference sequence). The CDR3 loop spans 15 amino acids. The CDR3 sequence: CASSLAGRGNEKLFF. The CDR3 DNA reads TGTGCCAGCAGCTTAGCCGGACGGGGTAATGAAAAACTGTTTTTT.

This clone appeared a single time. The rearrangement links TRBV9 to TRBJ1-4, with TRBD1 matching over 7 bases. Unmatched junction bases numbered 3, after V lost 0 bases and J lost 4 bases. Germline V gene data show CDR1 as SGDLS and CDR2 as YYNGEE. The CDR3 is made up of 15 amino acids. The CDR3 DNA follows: TGTGCCAGCAGCGTAGGAGGACAGGATAATGAAAAACTGTTTTTT. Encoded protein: CASSVGGQDNEKLFF.

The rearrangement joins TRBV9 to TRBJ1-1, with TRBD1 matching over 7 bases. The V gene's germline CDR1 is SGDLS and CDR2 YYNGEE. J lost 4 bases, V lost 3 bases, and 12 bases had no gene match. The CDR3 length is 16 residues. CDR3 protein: CASSANRRTGATEAFF. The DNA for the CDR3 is TGTGCCAGCAGCGCTAACCGAAGAACAGGGGCCACTGAAGCTTTCTTT. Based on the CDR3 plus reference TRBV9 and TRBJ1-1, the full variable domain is DSGVTQTPKHLITATGQRVTLRCSPRSGDLSVYWYQQSLDQGLQFLIQYYNGEERAKGNILERFSAQQFPDLHSELNLSSLELGDSALYFCASSANRRTGATEAFFGQGTRLTVV.

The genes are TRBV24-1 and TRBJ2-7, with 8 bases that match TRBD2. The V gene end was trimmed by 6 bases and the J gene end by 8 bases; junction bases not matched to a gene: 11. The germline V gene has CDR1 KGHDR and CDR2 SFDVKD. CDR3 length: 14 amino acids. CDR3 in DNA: TGTGCCACCAGTAAATCCGGGACTAGACCCCAGCAGTACTTC. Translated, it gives CATSKSGTRPQQYF.

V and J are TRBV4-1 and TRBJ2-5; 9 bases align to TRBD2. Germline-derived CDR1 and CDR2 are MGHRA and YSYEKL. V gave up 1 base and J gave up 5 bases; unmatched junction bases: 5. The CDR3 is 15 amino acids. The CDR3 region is CASSQVGLAGETQYF. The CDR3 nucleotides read TGCGCCAGCAGCCAAGTGGGACTAGCTGGGGAGACCCAGTACTTC.

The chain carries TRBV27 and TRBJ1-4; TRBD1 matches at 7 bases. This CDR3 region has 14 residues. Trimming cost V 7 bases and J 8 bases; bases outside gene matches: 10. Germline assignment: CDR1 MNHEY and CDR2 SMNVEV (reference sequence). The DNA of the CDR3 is TGTGCCAGCAATAAGGCAGGGGGAGGCGAAAAACTGTTTTTT. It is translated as CASNKAGGGEKLFF.

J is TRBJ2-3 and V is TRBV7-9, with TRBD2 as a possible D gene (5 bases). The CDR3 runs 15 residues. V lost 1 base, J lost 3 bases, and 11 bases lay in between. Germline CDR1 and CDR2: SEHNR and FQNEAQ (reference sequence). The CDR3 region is CASSLGASTTDTQYF. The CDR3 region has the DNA TGTGCCAGCAGCTTAGGGGCTAGCACTACAGATACGCAGTATTTT.

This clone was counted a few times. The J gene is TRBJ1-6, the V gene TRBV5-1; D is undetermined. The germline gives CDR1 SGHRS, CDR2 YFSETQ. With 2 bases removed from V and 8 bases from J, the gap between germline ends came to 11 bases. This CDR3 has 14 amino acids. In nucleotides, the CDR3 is TGCGCCAGCAGCTTAGACAACGAATATTCACCCCTCCACTTT. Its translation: CASSLDNEYSPLHF. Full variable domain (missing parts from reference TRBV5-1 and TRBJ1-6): KAGVTQTPRYLIKTRGQQVTLSCSPISGHRSVSWYQQTPGQGLQFLFEYFSETQRNKGNFPGRFSGRQFSNSRSEMNVSTLELGDSALYLCASSLDNEYSPLHFGNGTRLTVT.

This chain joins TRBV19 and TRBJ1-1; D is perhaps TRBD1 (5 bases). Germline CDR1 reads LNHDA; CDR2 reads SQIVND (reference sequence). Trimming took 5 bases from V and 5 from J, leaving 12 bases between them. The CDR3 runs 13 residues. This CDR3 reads CASSLAGRTEAFF. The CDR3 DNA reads TGTGCCAGTAGTTTGGCAGGGCGGACTGAAGCTTTCTTT.

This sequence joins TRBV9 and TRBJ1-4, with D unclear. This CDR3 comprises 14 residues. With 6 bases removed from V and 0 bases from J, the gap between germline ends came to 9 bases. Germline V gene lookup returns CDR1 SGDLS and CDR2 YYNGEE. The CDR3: CASTAGATNEKLFF. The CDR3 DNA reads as TGTGCCAGCACCGCGGGCGCAACTAATGAAAAACTGTTTTTT. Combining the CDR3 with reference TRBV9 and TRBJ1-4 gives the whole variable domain DSGVTQTPKHLITATGQRVTLRCSPRSGDLSVYWYQQSLDQGLQFLIQYYNGEERAKGNILERFSAQQFPDLHSELNLSSLELGDSALYFCASTAGATNEKLFFGSGTQLSVL.

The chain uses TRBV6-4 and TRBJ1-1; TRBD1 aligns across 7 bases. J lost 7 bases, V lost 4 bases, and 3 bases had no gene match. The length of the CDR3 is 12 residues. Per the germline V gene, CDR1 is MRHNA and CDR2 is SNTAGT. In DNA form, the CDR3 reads TGTGCCAGCAGTGGAGGGGGCAGTGAAGCTTTCTTT. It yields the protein CASSGGGSEAFF.

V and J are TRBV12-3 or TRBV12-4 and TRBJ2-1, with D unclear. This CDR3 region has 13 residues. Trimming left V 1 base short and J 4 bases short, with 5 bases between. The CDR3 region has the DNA TGTGCCAGCAGTTTAGGCAGGTACAATGAGCAGTTCTTC. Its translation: CASSLGRYNEQFF.

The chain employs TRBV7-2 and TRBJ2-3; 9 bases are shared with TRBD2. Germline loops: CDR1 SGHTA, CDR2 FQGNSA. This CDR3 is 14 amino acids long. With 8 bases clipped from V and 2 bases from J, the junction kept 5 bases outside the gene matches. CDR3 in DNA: TGTGCCAGCGGTAGCGGGGGTCACACAGATACGCAGTATTTT. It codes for CASGSGGHTDTQYF.

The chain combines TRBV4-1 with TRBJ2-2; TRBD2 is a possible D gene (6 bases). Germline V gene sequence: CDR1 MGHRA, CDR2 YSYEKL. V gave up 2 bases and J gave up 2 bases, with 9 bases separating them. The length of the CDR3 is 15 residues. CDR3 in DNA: TGCGCCAGCAGCCAAATAGCGGTAAACACCGGGGAGCTGTTTTTT. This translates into CASSQIAVNTGELFF.

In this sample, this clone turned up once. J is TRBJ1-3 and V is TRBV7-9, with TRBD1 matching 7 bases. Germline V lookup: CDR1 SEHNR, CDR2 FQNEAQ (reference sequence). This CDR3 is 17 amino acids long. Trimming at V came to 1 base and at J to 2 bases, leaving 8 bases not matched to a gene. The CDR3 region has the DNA TGTGCCAGCAGCTTAGAGTCGAGAGACAGGGCTGGAAACACCATATATTTT. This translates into CASSLESRDRAGNTIYF.

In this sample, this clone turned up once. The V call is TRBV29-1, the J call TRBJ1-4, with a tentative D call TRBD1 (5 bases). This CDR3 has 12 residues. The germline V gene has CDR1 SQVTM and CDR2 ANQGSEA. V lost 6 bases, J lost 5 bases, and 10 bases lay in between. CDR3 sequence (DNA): TGCAGCGTGTCGGGGGGGAATGAAAAACTGTTTTTT. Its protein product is CSVSGGNEKLFF.

The CDR3 is CASSLSTMGQTNEKLFF. The CDR3 DNA is TGTGCCAGCAGCTTATCGACGATGGGACAGACTAATGAAAAACTGTTTTTT. This chain connects TRBV5-4 to TRBJ1-4; 7 positions match TRBD1. Germline trimming cut 2 bases from V and 2 bases from J; bases unmatched to any gene: 9. CDR3 length equals 17 residues. Germline V gene data show CDR1 as SGHNT and CDR2 as YYREEE (reference sequence). The full variable domain, rest sourced from reference TRBV5-4 and TRBJ1-4, is ETGVTQSPTHLIKTRGQQVTLRCSSQSGHNTVSWYQQALGQGPQFIFQYYREEENGRGNFPPRFSGLQFPNYSSELNVNALELDDSALYLCASSLSTMGQTNEKLFFGSGTQLSVL.

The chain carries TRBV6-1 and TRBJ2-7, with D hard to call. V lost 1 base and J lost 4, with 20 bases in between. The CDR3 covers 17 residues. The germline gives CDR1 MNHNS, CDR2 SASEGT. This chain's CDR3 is CASSEVSASPMLYEQYF. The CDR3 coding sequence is TGTGCCAGCAGTGAAGTGAGTGCCTCCCCTATGTTATACGAGCAGTACTTC.

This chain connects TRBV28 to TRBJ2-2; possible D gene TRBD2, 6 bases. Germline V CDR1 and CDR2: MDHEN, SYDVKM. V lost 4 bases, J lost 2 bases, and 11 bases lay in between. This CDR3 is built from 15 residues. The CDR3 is CASSSLRGNTGELFF. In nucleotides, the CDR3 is TGTGCCAGCAGTTCTTTGCGGGGTAACACCGGGGAGCTGTTTTTT.

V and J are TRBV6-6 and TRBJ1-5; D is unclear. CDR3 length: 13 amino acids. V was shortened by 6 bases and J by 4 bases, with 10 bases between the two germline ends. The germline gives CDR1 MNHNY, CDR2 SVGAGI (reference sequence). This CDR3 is CASREYRNQPQHF. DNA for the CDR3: TGTGCCAGCAGAGAATACCGGAATCAGCCCCAGCATTTT.

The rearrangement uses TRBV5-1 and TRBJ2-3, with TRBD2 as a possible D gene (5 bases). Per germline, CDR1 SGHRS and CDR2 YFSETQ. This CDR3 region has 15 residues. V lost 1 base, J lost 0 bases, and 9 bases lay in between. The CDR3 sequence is CASSLSGSSTDTQYF. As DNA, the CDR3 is TGCGCCAGCAGCTTGTCGGGGTCTAGCACAGATACGCAGTATTTT.

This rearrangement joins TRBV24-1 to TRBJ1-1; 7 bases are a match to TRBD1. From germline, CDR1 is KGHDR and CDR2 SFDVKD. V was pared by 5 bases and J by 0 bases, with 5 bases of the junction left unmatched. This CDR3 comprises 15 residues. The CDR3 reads CATSGTTGLNTEAFF. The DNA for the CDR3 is TGTGCCACCAGTGGTACGACAGGGCTGAACACTGAAGCTTTCTTT.

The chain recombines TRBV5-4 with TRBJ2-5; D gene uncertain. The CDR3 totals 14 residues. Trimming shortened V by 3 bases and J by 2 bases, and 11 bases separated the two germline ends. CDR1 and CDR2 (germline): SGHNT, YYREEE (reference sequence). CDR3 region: CASSSVGGQETQYF. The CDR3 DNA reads TGTGCCAGCAGCTCGGTTGGCGGACAAGAGACCCAGTACTTC.

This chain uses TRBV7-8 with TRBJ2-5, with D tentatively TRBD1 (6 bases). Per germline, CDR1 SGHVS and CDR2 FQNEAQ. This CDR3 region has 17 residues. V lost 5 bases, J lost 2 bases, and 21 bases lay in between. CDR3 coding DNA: TGTGCCAGCAGCCCGCACTCGCGGATAGGGACACAAGAGACCCAGTACTTC. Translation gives CASSPHSRIGTQETQYF.

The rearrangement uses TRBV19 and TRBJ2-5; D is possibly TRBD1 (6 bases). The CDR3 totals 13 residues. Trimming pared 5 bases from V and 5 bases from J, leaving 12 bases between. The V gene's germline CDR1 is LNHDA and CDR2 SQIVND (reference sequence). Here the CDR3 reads CASSEGDFETQYF. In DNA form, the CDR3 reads TGTGCCAGTAGTGAGGGGGATTTCGAGACCCAGTACTTC.

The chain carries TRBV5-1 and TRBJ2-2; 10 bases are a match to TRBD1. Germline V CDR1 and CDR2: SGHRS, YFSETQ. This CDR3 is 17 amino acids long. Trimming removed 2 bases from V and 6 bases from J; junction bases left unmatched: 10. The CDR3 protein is CASSLAPGTGVPGELFF. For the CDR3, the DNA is TGCGCCAGCAGCTTAGCCCCCGGGACAGGGGTTCCCGGGGAGCTGTTTTTT.